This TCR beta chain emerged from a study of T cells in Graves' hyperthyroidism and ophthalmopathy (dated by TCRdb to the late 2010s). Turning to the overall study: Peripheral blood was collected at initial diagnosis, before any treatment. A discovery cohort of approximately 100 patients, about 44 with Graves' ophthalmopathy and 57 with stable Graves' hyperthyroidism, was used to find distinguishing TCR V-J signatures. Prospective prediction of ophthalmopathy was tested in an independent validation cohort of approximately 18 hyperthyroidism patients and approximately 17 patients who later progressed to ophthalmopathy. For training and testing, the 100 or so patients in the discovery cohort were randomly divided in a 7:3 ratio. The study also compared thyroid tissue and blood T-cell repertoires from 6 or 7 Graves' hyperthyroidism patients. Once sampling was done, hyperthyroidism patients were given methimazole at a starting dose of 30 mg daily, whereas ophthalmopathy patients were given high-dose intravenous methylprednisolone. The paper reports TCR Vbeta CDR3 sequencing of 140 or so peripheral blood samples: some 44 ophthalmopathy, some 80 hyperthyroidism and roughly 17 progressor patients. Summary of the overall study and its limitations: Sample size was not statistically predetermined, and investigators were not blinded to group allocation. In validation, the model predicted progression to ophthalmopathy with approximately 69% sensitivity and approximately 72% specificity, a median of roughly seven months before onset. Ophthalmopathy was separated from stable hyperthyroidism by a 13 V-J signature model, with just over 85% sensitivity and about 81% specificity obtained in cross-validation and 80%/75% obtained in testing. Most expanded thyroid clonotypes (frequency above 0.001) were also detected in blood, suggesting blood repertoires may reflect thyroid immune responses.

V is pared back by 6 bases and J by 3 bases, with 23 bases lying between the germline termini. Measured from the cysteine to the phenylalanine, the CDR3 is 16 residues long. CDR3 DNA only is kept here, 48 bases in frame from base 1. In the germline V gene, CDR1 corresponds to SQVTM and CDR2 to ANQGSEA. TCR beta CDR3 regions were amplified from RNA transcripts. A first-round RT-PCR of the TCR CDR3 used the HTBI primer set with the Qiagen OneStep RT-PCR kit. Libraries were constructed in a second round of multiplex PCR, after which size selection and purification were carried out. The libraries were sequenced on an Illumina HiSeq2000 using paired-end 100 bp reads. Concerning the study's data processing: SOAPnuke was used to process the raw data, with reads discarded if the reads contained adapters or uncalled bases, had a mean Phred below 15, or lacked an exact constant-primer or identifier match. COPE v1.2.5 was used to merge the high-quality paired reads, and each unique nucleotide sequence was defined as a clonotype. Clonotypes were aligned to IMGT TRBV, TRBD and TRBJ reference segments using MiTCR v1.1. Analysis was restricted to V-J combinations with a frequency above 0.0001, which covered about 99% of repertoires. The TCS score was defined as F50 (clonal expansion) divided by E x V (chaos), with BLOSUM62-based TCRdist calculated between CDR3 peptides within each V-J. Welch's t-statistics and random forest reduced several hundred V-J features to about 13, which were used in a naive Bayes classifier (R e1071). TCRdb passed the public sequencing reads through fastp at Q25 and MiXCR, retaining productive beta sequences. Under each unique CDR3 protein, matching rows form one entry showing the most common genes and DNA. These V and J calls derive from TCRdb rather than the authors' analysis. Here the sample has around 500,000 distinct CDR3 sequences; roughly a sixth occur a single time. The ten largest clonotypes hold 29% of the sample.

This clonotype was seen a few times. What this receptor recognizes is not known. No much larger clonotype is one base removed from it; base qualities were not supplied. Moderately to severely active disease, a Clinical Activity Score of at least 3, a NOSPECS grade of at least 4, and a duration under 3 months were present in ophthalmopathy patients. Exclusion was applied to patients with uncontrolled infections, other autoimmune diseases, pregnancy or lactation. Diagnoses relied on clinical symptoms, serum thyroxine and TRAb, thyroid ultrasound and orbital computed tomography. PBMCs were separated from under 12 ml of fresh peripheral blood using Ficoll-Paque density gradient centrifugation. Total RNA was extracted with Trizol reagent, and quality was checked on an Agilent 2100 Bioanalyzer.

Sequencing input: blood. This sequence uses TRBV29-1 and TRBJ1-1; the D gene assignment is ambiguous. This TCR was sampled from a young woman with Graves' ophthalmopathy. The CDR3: CSVESISRRLHTEAFF. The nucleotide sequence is TGCAGCGTCGAAAGTATAAGTCGGAGGCTGCACACTGAAGCTTTCTTT.